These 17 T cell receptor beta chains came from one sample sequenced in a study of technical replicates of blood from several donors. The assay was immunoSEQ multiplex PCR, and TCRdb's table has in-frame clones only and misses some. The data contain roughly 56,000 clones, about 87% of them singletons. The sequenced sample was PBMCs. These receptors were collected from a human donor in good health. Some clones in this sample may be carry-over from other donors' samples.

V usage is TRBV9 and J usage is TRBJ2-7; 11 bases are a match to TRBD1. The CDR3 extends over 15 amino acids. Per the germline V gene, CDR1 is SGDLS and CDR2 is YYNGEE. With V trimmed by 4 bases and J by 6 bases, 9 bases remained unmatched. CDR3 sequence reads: CASSPWTGGQAEQYF. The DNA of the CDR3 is TGTGCCAGCAGCCCCTGGACAGGGGGCCAGGCCGAGCAGTACTTC.

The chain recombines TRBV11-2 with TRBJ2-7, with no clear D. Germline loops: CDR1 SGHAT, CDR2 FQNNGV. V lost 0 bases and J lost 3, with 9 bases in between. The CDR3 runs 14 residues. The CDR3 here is CASSLDILNYEQYF. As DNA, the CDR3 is TGTGCCAGCAGCTTAGATATCCTTAACTACGAGCAGTACTTC.

The CDR3 reads CSVSGQGVEQYF. The CDR3 region has the DNA TGCAGCGTTAGCGGACAGGGTGTCGAGCAGTACTTC. The V and J genes are TRBV29-1 and TRBJ2-7; 8 bases fit TRBD1. The ends lost 5 bases at V and 6 bases at J; junction bases unmatched: 6. Germline V gene lookup returns CDR1 SQVTM and CDR2 ANQGSEA. CDR3 length equals 12 residues.

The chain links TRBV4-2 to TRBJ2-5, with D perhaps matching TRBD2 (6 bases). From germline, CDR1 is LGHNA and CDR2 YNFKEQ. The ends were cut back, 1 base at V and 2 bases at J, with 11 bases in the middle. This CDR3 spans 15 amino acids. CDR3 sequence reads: CASSQGGENQETQYF. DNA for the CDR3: TGTGCCAGCAGCCAAGGGGGGGAAAATCAAGAGACCCAGTACTTC.

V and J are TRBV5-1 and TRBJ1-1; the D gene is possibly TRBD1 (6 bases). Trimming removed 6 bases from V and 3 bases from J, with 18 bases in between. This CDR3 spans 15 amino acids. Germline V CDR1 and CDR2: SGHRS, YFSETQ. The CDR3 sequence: CASTPGGGLDTEAFF. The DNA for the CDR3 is TGCGCCAGCACCCCTGGCGGGGGGCTGGACACTGAAGCTTTCTTT.

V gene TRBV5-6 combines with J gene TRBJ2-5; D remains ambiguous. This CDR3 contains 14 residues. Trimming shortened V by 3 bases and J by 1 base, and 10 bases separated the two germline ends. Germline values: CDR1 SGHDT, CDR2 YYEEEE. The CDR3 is CASSSLAGQETQYF. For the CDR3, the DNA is TGTGCCAGCAGCTCCCTTGCCGGCCAAGAGACCCAGTACTTC.

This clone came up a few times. CDR3 sequence (DNA): TGTGCCATCAGTGGTCAGGGGAACACTGAAGCTTTCTTT. It translates to CAISGQGNTEAFF. The V gene is TRBV10-3, the J gene TRBJ1-1, with D maybe TRBD1 (5 bases). The CDR3 has 13 amino acids. With 4 bases removed from V and 1 base from J, the gap between germline ends came to 7 bases. Germline CDR1 reads ENHRY; CDR2 reads SYGVKD.

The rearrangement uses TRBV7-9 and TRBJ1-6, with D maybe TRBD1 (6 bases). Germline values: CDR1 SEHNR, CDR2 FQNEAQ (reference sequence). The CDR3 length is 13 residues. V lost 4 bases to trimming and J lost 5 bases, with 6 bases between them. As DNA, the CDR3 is TGTGCCAGCAGCTACAGGGATAATTCACCCCTCCACTTT. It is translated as CASSYRDNSPLHF.

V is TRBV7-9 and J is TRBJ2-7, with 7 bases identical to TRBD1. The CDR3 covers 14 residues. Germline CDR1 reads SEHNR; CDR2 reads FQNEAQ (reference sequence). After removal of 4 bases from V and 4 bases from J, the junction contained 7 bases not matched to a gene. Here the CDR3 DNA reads TGTGCCAGCAGCTCCGGGACAGCAAGGTACGAGCAGTACTTC. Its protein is CASSSGTARYEQYF.

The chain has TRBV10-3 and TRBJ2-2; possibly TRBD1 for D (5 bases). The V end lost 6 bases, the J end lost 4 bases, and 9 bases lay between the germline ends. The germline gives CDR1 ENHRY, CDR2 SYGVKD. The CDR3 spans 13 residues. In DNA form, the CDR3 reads TGTGCCATCAGGGACAAACCCACCGGGGAGCTGTTTTTT. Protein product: CAIRDKPTGELFF.

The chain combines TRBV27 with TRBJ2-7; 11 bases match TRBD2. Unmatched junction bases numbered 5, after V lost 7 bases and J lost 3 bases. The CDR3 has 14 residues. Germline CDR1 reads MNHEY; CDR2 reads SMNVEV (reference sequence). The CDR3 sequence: CASTRLAGIYEQYF. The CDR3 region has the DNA TGTGCCAGCACCAGACTAGCGGGGATCTACGAGCAGTACTTC.

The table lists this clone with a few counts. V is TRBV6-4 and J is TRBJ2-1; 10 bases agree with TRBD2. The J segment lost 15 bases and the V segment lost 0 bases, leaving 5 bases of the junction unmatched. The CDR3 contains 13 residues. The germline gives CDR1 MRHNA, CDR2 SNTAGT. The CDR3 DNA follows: TGTGCCAGCAGTGACTCGGGGGCTAGCGGGAGGTTCTTC. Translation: CASSDSGASGRFF.

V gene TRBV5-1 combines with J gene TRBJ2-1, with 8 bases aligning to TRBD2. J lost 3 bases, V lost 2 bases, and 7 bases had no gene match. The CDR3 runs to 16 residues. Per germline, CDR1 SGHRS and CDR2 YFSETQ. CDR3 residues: CASSFPSGSGYNEQFF. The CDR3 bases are TGCGCCAGCAGCTTTCCGAGCGGGAGTGGCTACAATGAGCAGTTCTTC.

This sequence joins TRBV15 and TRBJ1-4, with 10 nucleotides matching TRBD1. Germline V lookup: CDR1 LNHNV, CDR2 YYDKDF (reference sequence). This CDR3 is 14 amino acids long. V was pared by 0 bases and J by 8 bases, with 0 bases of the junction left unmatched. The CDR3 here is CATSRETGGEKLFF. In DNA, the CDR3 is TGTGCCACCAGCAGAGAGACAGGGGGCGAAAAACTGTTTTTT.

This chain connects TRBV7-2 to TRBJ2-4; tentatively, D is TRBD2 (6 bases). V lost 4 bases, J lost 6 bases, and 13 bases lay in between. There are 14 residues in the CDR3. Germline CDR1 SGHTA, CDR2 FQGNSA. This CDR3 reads CASSSAGPRNIQYF. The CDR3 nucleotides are TGTGCCAGCAGCTCGGCGGGACCGCGAAACATTCAGTACTTC.

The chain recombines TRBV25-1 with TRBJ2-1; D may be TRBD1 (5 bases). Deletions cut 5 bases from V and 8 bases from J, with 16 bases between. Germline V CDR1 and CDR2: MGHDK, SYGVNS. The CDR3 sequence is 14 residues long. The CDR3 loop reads CASSSAGSFDEQFF. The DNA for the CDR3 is TGTGCCAGCAGTTCCGCAGGGTCTTTCGATGAGCAGTTCTTC.

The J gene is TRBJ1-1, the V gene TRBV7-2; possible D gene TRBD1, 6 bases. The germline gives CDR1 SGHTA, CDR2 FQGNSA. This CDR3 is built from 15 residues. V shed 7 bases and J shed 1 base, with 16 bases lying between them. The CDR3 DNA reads TGTGCCAGCACCTTGAGACAGGTCGAGAACACTGAAGCTTTCTTT. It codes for CASTLRQVENTEAFF.